This TCR beta chain was found in a study of identical twins. Overall study results and limits: Beta clonotypes that were abundant in cord blood contained fewer insertions, a pattern absent from memory repertoires. Where beta out-of-frame sequences were concerned, excess twin sharing was weaker.

Many counts were recorded for this clonotype. The antigen is undetermined. In germline, CDR1 is SGHDT, CDR2 YYEEEE. The CDR3 runs 13 residues. V was pared by 4 bases and J by 6 bases, with 10 bases between. TCRdb re-called the 5' RACE reads with MiXCR, one entry per CDR3 protein. The data contain about 700,000 distinct CDR3 sequences, roughly 6% of them singletons. The J gene is TRBJ2-2, the V gene TRBV5-6; no clear D. The TCR comes from a man younger than 30 in good health. The sequenced material came from naive T cells sorted from blood. The CDR3 region is CASSETIAGELFF. The CDR3 nucleotides are TGTGCCAGCAGCGAGACGATAGCCGGGGAGCTGTTTTTT. Using reference TRBV5-6 and TRBJ2-2 for the parts outside the CDR3, the full variable domain is DAGVTQSPTHLIKTRGQQVTLRCSPKSGHDTVSWYQQALGQGPQFIFQYYEEEERQRGNFPDRFSGHQFPNYSSELNVNALLLGDSALYLCASSETIAGELFFGEGSRLTVL.